This T cell receptor (beta chain) was sequenced during a study of long-term antiretroviral therapy in people with HIV. Every donor contributed at least one pre-ART and at least two post-ART PBMC samples. Germline-derived CDR1 and CDR2 are MNHEY and SVGAGI. V dropped 5 bases and J dropped 6 bases, with 11 bases sitting between them. The CDR3 sequence is 12 residues long. The run of the v3.0 immunoSEQ assay was at survey level. Libraries were prepared by immunoSEQ multiplex PCR; TCRdb keeps only in-frame clonotypes and omits some of them. The sample lists around 26,000 clones; about 85% were seen once. This clonotype was sampled from a man aged 35 to 55 with HIV. This chain joins TRBV6-5 and TRBJ2-7, with D possibly being TRBD1 (6 bases). Sequencing was performed on unsorted PBMCs, taken 2.7 years after starting antiretroviral therapy. The CDR3 sequence: CASSTTGSEQYF. DNA for the CDR3: TGTGCCAGCAGTACTACAGGGTCCGAGCAGTACTTC.